Listed here are 2 T cell receptor beta chains from one sample, sequenced in a study of blood T cell repertoires in COVID-19. TCRdb's table, derived via immunoSEQ multiplex PCR, lists solely in-frame clones and lacks some. The sample has roughly 250,000 clones, approximately 86% seen once. Source material: peripheral blood. These receptors all come from a woman aged 80 or over with active or convalescent COVID-19.

CDR3 sequence reads: CASSSGTGKNTEAFF. CDR3 DNA: TGTGCCAGCAGCTCAGGGACAGGAAAGAACACTGAAGCTTTCTTT. The chain carries TRBV5-4 and TRBJ1-1; the match to TRBD1 covers 8 bases. Losses at the gene ends were 3 bases for V and 1 base for J; bases not matched to a gene: 5. The CDR3 contains 15 residues. Per germline, CDR1 SGHNT and CDR2 YYREEE (reference sequence).

This clone came up a few times. At the DNA level, this CDR3 is encoded by other sequences in the same sample as well. The chain employs TRBV27 and TRBJ2-2; a possible D gene is TRBD2 (6 bases). The CDR3 runs 13 residues. Germline assignment: CDR1 MNHEY and CDR2 SMNVEV (reference sequence). The V gene lost 2 bases and the J gene lost 7 bases, with 8 bases spanning the gap. Here the CDR3 DNA reads TGTGCCAGCAGTTTAGGGCGGGGCGGGGAGCTGTTTTTT. Amino acids: CASSLGRGGELFF.